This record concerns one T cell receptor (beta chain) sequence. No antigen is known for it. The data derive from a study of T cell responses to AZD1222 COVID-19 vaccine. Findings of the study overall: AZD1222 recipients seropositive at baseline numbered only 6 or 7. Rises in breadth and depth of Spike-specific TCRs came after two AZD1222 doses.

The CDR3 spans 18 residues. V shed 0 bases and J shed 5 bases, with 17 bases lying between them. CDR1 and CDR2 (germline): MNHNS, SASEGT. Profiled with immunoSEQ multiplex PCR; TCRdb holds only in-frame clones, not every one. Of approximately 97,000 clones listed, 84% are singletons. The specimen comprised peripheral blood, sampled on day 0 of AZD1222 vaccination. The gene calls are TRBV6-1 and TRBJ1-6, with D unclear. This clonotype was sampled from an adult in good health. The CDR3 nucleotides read TGTGCCAGCAGTGAAGCGGGATTTAGTCGGATCAATAATTCACCCCTCCACTTT. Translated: CASSEAGFSRINNSPLHF.